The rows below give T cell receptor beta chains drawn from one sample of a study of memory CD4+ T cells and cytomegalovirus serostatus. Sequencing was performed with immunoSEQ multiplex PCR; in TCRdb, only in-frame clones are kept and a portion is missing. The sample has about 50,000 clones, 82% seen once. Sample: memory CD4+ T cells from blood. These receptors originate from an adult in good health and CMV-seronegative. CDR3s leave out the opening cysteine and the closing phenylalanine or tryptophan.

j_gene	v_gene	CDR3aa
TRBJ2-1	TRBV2	ASRLSGGNNEQF
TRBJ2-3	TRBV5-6	ASSDLRTTDTQY
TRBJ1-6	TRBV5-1	ASSSNNSPLH
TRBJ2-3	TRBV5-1	ASSRTGTGGDTQY
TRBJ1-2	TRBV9	ASSVTAERSYGYT
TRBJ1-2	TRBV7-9	ASSFGTGSIGGSYT
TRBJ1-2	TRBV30	AWSDRTGWNYGYT
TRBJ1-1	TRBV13	ASSLRGLPNTEAF
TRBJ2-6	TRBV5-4	ASTPGRGSGANVLT
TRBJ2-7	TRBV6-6	ASRETEMGEQY
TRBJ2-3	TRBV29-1	SVGLAVTDTQY
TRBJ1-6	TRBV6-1	AIAPPTGVSPLH
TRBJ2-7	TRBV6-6	ASSYSSISYEQY
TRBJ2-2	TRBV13	ASSLDLGRELF
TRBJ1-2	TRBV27	ASSFWQGHGYT
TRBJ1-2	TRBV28	ASSVPPGTGRLYGYT
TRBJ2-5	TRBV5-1	ASSFLQGTKETQY
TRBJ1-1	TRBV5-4	ASSRPGGQGKSTEAF
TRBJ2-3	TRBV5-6	ASSYLSGGQDTQY
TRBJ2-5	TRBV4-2	ASSPPGLNQETQY
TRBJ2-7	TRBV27	ASSPRLQGQGFFYEQY
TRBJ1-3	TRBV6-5	ASSDTGNTIY
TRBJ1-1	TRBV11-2	ASSLLSIPEAF
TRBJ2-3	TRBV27	ASSFGGRGTDTQY
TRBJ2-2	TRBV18	ASSPRLDVGTGELF
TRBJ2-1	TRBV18	ASSSPIRDEQF
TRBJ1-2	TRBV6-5	ASSSGTLYGYT
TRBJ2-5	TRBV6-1	ASSELRGRETQY
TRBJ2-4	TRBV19	ASSIEAKNIQY
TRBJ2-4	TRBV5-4	ASSAGTGPLAKNIQY
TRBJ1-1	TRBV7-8	ASSLLGGTANTEAF
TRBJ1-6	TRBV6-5	ASRWAGAGNSPLH
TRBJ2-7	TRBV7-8	ASSPRQASYEQY
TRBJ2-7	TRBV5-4	ASSLGRGSSYEQY
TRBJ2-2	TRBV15	ATSRGGLVNTGELF
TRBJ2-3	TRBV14	ASSHRTGVSTDTQY
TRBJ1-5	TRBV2	ASSETSLLRGLNQPQH
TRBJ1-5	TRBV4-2	ASSQDLYSNQPQH
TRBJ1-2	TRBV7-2	ASSNNGAYGYT
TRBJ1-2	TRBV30	AWSVDRGFGYT
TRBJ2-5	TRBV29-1	SVETSRETQY
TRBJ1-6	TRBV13	ASRTGTGASPLH
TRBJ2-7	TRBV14	ASSQHSGGSEQY
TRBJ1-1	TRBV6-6	ASSYDPENTEAF
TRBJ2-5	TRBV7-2	ASSRGTRLETQY
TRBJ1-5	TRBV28	ASESSGEYQPQH
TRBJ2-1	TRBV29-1	SVQNNEQF
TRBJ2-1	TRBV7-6	ASSIRYGDEQF
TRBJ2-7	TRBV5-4	ASSPQNSYEQY
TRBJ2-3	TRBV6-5	ASSPGLAGVDTQY
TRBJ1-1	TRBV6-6	ASSYRGMAEAF
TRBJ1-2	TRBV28	ASGQFSRGYT
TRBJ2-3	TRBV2	ASSERAGRTDTQY